These 10 T cell receptor beta chains came from one sample sequenced in a study of monozygotic twins with inflammatory bowel disease (dated by TCRdb to about 2019). Library prep was done by 5' RACE. TCRdb shows the sequencer as Illumina HiSeq 2500. Reprocessed by TCRdb, the reads give a single entry per CDR3 protein sequence, without DNA. The sample table includes fewer than 400,000 distinct CDR3 sequences. In total, the top ten clones hold 5.5% to 6.5% of the sample. Sequencing used blood. The receptor set was obtained from a human donor with ulcerative colitis or Crohn's disease, or a healthy co-twin of an affected twin (not recorded which).

The chain couples TRBV2 to TRBJ1-6. The CDR3 spans 12 residues. Germline CDR1 is SNHLY and CDR2 is FYNNEI. CDR3: CASTPYNSPLHF.

CDR3 loop: CASSLEMSGNTEAFF. This rearrangement joins TRBV5-1 to TRBJ1-1. This CDR3 is 15 amino acids long. CDR1 and CDR2 from the germline V gene are SGHRS and YFSETQ.

The chain combines TRBV7-9 with TRBJ2-7; TCRdb reports TRBD1, a call that lacks DNA to check it against. This CDR3 spans 14 amino acids. Germline V gives CDR1 SEHNR, CDR2 FQNEAQ (reference sequence). CDR3 loop: CASSISGSPYEQYF.

V is TRBV11-2 and J is TRBJ2-7; lacking DNA, the TRBD2 call made by TCRdb goes unchecked. The CDR3 contains 12 residues. CDR1 and CDR2 from the germline V gene are SGHAT and FQNNGV. This chain's CDR3 is CASSLVGPEQYF.

J is TRBJ2-3 and V is TRBV4-2; TCRdb designates TRBD2, a call that cannot be tested without DNA. Germline V lookup: CDR1 LGHNA, CDR2 YNFKEQ. The CDR3 spans 15 residues. CDR3 region: CASSSKRGGADTQYF.

The chain joins TRBV20-1 to TRBJ1-6; there is no DNA to check the TCRdb D call of TRBD1. CDR3 size: 14 residues. The germline V gene has CDR1 DFQATT and CDR2 SNEGSKA (reference sequence). The CDR3 spells CSALPGQGASPLHF.

This chain connects TRBV7-2 to TRBJ1-2. This CDR3 region has 14 residues. Germline CDR1 reads SGHTA; CDR2 reads FQGNSA. This CDR3 reads CASSDRQANYGYTF.

The genes are TRBV3-1 and TRBJ1-6. The CDR3 has 15 amino acids. CDR1 and CDR2 from the germline V gene are LGHDT and YNNKEL (reference sequence). The CDR3 sequence: CASSQGLVYNSPLHF.

The chain couples TRBV5-1 to TRBJ2-7. The CDR3 has 14 residues. Germline V CDR1 and CDR2: SGHRS, YFSETQ. CDR3 loop: CASSLADGPYEQYF. Variable domain in full (rest from reference TRBV5-1 and TRBJ2-7): KAGVTQTPRYLIKTRGQQVTLSCSPISGHRSVSWYQQTPGQGLQFLFEYFSETQRNKGNFPGRFSGRQFSNSRSEMNVSTLELGDSALYLCASSLADGPYEQYFGPGTRLTVT.

The V and J genes are TRBV29-1 and TRBJ1-1. The length of the CDR3 is 12 residues. The germline gives CDR1 SQVTM, CDR2 ANQGSEA. The CDR3 loop reads CSASYANTEAFF. The whole variable domain, remainder taken from reference TRBV29-1 and TRBJ1-1, is SAVISQKPSRDICQRGTSLTIQCQVDSQVTMMFWYRQQPGQSLTLIATANQGSEATYESGFVIDKFPISRPNLTFSTLTVSNMSPEDSSIYLCSASYANTEAFFGQGTRLTVV.